This TCR beta chain was recorded in a study of blood T cell repertoires in COVID-19. Study-wide background: Spain, Italy and the United States supplied samples that represented acute and convalescent COVID-19. The analysed material was cDNA or gDNA that came from T cells, B-cell-depleted T cells, or PBMCs.

Original methodology: Reference gene primer amplification in the assay estimated nucleated cell counts. Generated by immunoSEQ multiplex PCR, the TCRdb table keeps only in-frame clones and is missing some. D and trimming were read from the DNA, whereas the V and J calls and clone size are those reported in that table. The table lists just under 150,000 clones, 89% of them singletons. The ends were cut back, 5 bases at V and 5 bases at J, with 13 bases in the middle. The CDR3 spans 14 residues. The germline gives CDR1 SGHTA, CDR2 FQGTGA. In its sample, this clone was seen once. Sequenced input: peripheral blood. This TCR was sampled from a human donor in a cohort sampled during active COVID-19. The chain uses TRBV7-3 and TRBJ2-1; possible D gene TRBD2, 5 bases. The CDR3 DNA is TGTGCCAGCAGCCTTCTTCCCGGGGACAATGAGCAGTTCTTC. Protein product: CASSLLPGDNEQFF.